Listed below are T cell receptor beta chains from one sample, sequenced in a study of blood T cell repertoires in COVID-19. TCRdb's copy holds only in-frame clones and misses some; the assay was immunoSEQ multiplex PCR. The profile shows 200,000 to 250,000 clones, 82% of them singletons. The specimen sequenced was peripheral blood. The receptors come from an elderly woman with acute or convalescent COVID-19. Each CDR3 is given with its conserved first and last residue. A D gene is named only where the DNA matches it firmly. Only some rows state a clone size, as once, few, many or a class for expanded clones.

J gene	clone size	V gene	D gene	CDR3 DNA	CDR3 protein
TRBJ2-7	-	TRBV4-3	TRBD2	TGCGCCAGCAGCCAAGATCGAAGCGGGAGGTTCGAGCAGTACTTC	CASSQDRSGRFEQYF
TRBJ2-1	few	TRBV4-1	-	TGCGCCAGCAGCCGAAGAGGTGACCAGGGGGGCAATGAGCAGTTCTTC	CASSRRGDQGGNEQFF
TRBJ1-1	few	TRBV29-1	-	TGCAGCGTTGTCTTGGACACGAACACTGAAGCTTTCTTT	CSVVLDTNTEAFF
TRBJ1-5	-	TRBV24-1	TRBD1	TGTGCCACCAGTGATCCGGGACAGGGAAATCAGCCCCAGCATTTT	CATSDPGQGNQPQHF
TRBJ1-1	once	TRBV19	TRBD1	TGTGCCAGTAGTATAGCCCAGGGGGCCGCTGAAGCTTTCTTT	CASSIAQGAAEAFF
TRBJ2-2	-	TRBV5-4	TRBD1	TGTGCCAGCAGCTCCCCCCGACCCGGGACAGGGGGCAACACCGGGGAGCTGTTTTTT	CASSSPRPGTGGNTGELFF
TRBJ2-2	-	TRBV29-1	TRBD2	TGCAGCGCGACTAGCGGGGGGAACACCGGGGAGCTGTTTTTT	CSATSGGNTGELFF
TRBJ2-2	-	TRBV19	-	TGTGCCAGTAGTATAACTGGTGCAACCGGGGAGCTGTTTTTT	CASSITGATGELFF
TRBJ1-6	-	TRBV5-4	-	TGTGCCAGCAGCCAACGAACAGGAGAAAATTCACCCCTCCACTTT	CASSQRTGENSPLHF
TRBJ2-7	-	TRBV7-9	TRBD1	TGTGCCAGCAGCTTAGTCCGGACAGGGTGGGACGAGCAGTACTTC	CASSLVRTGWDEQYF
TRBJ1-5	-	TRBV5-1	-	TGCGCCAGCAGCTTGGGCCCAGATCAGCCCCAGCATTTT	CASSLGPDQPQHF
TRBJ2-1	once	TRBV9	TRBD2	TGTGCCAGCAGCGCACTAACTAGCGGGAGGGCCATCAATGAGCAGTTCTTC	CASSALTSGRAINEQFF
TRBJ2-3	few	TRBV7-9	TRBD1	TGTGCCAGCAGCCAGGACAGGACTCGTGGAGATACGCAGTATTTT	CASSQDRTRGDTQYF
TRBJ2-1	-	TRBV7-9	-	TGTGCCAGCAGCTCCGGTTTACGAGGAAATGAGCAGTTCTTC	CASSSGLRGNEQFF
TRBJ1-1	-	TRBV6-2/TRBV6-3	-	TGTGCCAGCAGTGCCCAGGGACTCGGCGCTTTCTTT	CASSAQGLGAFF
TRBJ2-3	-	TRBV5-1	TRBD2	TGCGCCAGCAGCCAGTTAGCGGGAGCTAGCACAGATACGCAGTATTTT	CASSQLAGASTDTQYF
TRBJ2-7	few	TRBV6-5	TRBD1	TGTGCCAGCAAGACAGGGTCGACCTACGAGCAGTACTTC	CASKTGSTYEQYF
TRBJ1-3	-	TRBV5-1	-	TGCGCCAGCAGTCCCGACAGGATCTCTGGAAACACCATATATTTT	CASSPDRISGNTIYF
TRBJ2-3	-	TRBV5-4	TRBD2	TGTGCCAGCAGCTCGGGGGGGCCGAGAGATACGCAGTATTTT	CASSSGGPRDTQYF
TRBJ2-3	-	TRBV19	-	TGTGCCAGTACCCCGGACAGTTCGAGGAAAGATACGCAGTATTTT	CASTPDSSRKDTQYF
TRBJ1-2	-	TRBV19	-	TGTGCCAGTAGTCTCCCAGGGGAAAACTATGGCTACACCTTC	CASSLPGENYGYTF
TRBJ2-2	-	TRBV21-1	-	TGTGCCAGCAGCAAAGGGTACAGGGCTCACAACCGGAACACCGGGGAGCTGTTTTTT	CASSKGYRAHNRNTGELFF
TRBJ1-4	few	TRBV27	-	TGTGCCACCCAAACAGCGGCAGGCCCCACTAATGAAAAACTGTTTTTT	CATQTAAGPTNEKLFF
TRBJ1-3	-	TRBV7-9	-	TGTGCCAGCAGCTTAAGAGGGTCTGAGCTCTCTCCCGGAAACACCATATATTTT	CASSLRGSELSPGNTIYF
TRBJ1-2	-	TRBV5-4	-	TGTGCCAGCAGCTTGGCAGCAGGCGTCCCTTCGGGCTACACCTTC	CASSLAAGVPSGYTF
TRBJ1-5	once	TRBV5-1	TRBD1	TGCGCCAGCAGCCCTACTTCCGGGACAGGAAATCAGCCCCAGCATTTT	CASSPTSGTGNQPQHF
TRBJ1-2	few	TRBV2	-	TGTGCCAGCAGTGAGAACGGGAATGGCTACACCTTC	CASSENGNGYTF
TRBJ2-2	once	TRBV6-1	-	TGTGCCAGCAGTGAACAGAAGTACGGGGAGCTGTTTTTT	CASSEQKYGELFF
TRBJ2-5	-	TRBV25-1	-	TGTGCCAGCAGTGATTCGTACCAAGAGACCCAGTACTTC	CASSDSYQETQYF
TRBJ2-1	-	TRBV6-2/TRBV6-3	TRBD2	TGTGCCAGCAGTTACGATGCTAGCGGGAGACTCGGGTCCTACAATGAGCAGTTCTTC	CASSYDASGRLGSYNEQFF
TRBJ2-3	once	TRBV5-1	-	TGCGCCAGCAGCAAGGCCCAGGCGAACGCAGATACGCAGTATTTT	CASSKAQANADTQYF
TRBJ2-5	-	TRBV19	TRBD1	TGTGCCAGTAGTATAGGGGGACAGGGACGAGAGACCCAGTACTTC	CASSIGGQGRETQYF
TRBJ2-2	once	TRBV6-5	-	TGTGCCAGCAGTTACATGGCGGGGAAGACCGGGGAGCTGTTTTTT	CASSYMAGKTGELFF
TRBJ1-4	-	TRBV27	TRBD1	TGTGCCAGCAGTGGGCCGGGACAGGGCGGCGAAAAACTGTTTTTT	CASSGPGQGGEKLFF
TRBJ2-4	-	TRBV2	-	TGTGCCAGCAGCGAGACCAATACTGAGGGCAACATTCAGTACTTC	CASSETNTEGNIQYF
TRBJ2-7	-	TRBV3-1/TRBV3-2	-	TGTGCCAGCAGCCACGGTCCCTACGAGCAGTACTTC	CASSHGPYEQYF
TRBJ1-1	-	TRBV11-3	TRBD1	TGTGCCAGCAGCAAACAGGGGGAAGCTGAAGCTTTCTTT	CASSKQGEAEAFF
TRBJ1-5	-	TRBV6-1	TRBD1	TGTGCCAGCAGTGAAGGGATAACAGGGGGAAACCAGCCCCAGCATTTT	CASSEGITGGNQPQHF
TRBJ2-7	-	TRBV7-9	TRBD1	TGTGCCAGCAGCTTGAGGCTGGGACAGGGTTCCTACGAGCAGTACTTC	CASSLRLGQGSYEQYF
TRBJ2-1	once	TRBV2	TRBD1	TGTGCCAGCAACCGAATTAGGGACAGGGTTTCCTACAATGAGCAGTTCTTC	CASNRIRDRVSYNEQFF
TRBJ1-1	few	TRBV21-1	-	TGTGCCAGCAGCAAATCGGTAGTTGCACCGAAAGCTTTCTTT	CASSKSVVAPKAFF
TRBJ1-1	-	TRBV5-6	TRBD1	TGTGCCAGCAGCTTGGACGACAGGGATAACACTGAAGCTTTCTTT	CASSLDDRDNTEAFF
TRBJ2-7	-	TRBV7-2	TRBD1	TGTGCCAGCAGCTTATACAGGGGCCGCGAGCAGTACTTC	CASSLYRGREQYF
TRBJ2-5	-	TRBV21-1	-	TGTGCCAGCAGCAAAGCGCGGGGGAACCAAGAGACCCAGTACTTC	CASSKARGNQETQYF
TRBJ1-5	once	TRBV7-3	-	TGTGCCAGCAGCCCCCAGGCCAATCAGCCCCAGCATTTT	CASSPQANQPQHF
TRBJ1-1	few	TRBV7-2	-	TGTGCCAGCAGCTCAACCGCAGGGCCCACTGAAGCTTTCTTT	CASSSTAGPTEAFF
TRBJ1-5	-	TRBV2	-	TGTGCCAGCAGGACAGAGAGCAATCAGCCCCAGCATTTT	CASRTESNQPQHF
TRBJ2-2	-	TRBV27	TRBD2	TGTGCCAGCAGTAGCGGACTAGCGGGATGGGGCGGGGAGCTGTTTTTT	CASSSGLAGWGGELFF
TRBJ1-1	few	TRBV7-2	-	TGTGCCAGCAGCTTGCGGTGGACAGACACTGAAGCTTTCTTT	CASSLRWTDTEAFF
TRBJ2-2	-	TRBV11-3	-	TGTGCCAGCAGCTTAGGTCACCTCGGGTCTCCCGGGGAGCTGTTTTTT	CASSLGHLGSPGELFF
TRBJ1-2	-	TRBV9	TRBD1	TGTGCCAGCAGCCCCCACAGACAGGGATTGAACTATGGCTACACCTTC	CASSPHRQGLNYGYTF
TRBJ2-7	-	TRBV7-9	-	TGTGCCAGCAGCTTACTTTACGAGCAGTACTTC	CASSLLYEQYF
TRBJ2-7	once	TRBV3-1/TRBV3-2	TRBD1	TGTGCCAGCAGCCCTTACAACAGGGGAAACTACGAGCAGTACTTC	CASSPYNRGNYEQYF
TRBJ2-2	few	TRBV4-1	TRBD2	TGCGCCAGCAGCCAAGTTTCAAGCGGGAGGCAAACCGGGGAGCTGTTTTTT	CASSQVSSGRQTGELFF